This TCR beta chain was found in a study of technical replicates of blood from several donors. Clones were read by immunoSEQ multiplex PCR, and TCRdb kept only the in-frame ones, dropping some. The table lists approximately 58,000 clones, 86% of them singletons. V dropped 3 bases and J dropped 7 bases, with 16 bases sitting between them. This CDR3 is 14 amino acids long. Germline CDR1 and CDR2: MGHDK and SYGVNS. Sequenced input: PBMCs. V and J are TRBV25-1 and TRBJ2-7, with D possibly TRBD1 on 6 matching bases. The source is a human donor in good health. Some clones in this sample may be carry-over from other donors' samples. CDR3 DNA sequence: TGTGCCAGCAGTGATCCGGGCAGGGGTGAAGAGCAGTACTTC. Translation gives CASSDPGRGEEQYF.